The next 14 T cell receptor beta chains were all read from a single sample in a study of blood T cell repertoires in COVID-19. TCRdb's copy holds only in-frame clones and misses some; the assay was immunoSEQ multiplex PCR. The sample lists tens of thousands of clones; around 89% were seen once. The sample taken for sequencing was peripheral blood. The receptors originated from a man aged 50 to 59 with COVID-19, enrolled during active disease.

The chain employs TRBV27 and TRBJ2-7; TRBD1 matches 7 bases. CDR3 length: 16 residues. V was clipped by 3 bases and J by 7 bases; unmatched bases: 15. Germline loops: CDR1 MNHEY, CDR2 SMNVEV (reference sequence). The CDR3 region has the DNA TGTGCCAGCAGTTTCCTTCGGACAGGTCCACCAAATGAGCAGTACTTC. It yields the protein CASSFLRTGPPNEQYF.

V and J are TRBV25-1 and TRBJ2-7; TRBD1 agrees at 8 bases. The germline V gene encodes CDR1 MGHDK and CDR2 SYGVNS. This CDR3 contains 14 residues. Trimming at V came to 8 bases and at J to 3 bases, leaving 9 bases not matched to a gene. CDR3 amino acids: CASAKTGENYEQYF. The DNA for the CDR3 is TGTGCCAGCGCAAAGACAGGGGAAAACTACGAGCAGTACTTC.

This clone occurred once. The chain combines TRBV9 with TRBJ1-1; 7 nucleotides match TRBD1. This CDR3 contains 12 residues. Germline CDR1 is SGDLS and CDR2 is YYNGEE. V lost 4 bases, J lost 7 bases, and 4 bases stayed unmatched. The CDR3 bases are TGTGCCAGCAGCTCGAGGGACAGTGAAGCTTTCTTT. It is translated as CASSSRDSEAFF.

This chain connects TRBV7-9 to TRBJ1-3, with 9 nucleotides matching TRBD1. J was trimmed by 0 bases and V by 5 bases; bases with no gene match: 2. This CDR3 comprises 15 residues. Per germline, CDR1 SEHNR and CDR2 FQNEAQ (reference sequence). The CDR3 DNA reads as TGTGCCAGCAGCCCGACAGGGGGCTCTGGAAACACCATATATTTT. Amino acid sequence: CASSPTGGSGNTIYF.

This sequence joins TRBV19 and TRBJ2-1; 7 bases are a match to TRBD1. Germline V gene lookup returns CDR1 LNHDA and CDR2 SQIVND (reference sequence). The CDR3 extends over 15 amino acids. The J segment lost 5 bases and the V segment lost 6 bases, leaving 10 bases of the junction unmatched. CDR3 sequence: CASRKRGTEDNEQFF. DNA of the CDR3: TGTGCCAGTAGGAAAAGAGGGACAGAGGACAATGAGCAGTTCTTC.

V and J are TRBV6-6 and TRBJ1-1; D may be TRBD1 (6 bases). Germline-derived CDR1 and CDR2 are MNHNY and SVGAGI (reference sequence). There are 13 residues in the CDR3. The V end lost 4 bases, the J end lost 4 bases, and 10 bases lay between the germline ends. The CDR3, as DNA: TGTGCCAGCAGTTCAGGGGTCAGCACTGAAGCTTTCTTT. It is translated as CASSSGVSTEAFF.

There are a few counts of this clone. CDR3 DNA: TGTGCCTGGAGTTTGACAGGGTCCAGCTCTGGAAACACCATATATTTT. Its translation: CAWSLTGSSSGNTIYF. The genes are TRBV30 and TRBJ1-3, with 7 bases lining up with TRBD1. Unmatched junction bases numbered 7, after V lost 2 bases and J lost 0 bases. Germline assignment: CDR1 GTSNPN and CDR2 SVGIG (reference sequence). The CDR3 length is 16 residues.

The CDR3: CASSFGQSGELFF. DNA for the CDR3: TGTGCCAGCAGCTTCGGACAGTCAGGGGAGCTGTTTTTT. This sequence joins TRBV7-3 and TRBJ2-2; D possibly corresponds to TRBD1 (6 bases). The CDR3 is 13 amino acids. V was trimmed by 3 bases and J by 8 bases, leaving 10 bases between them. Germline CDR1 is SGHTA and CDR2 is FQGTGA.

The chain has TRBV30 and TRBJ1-1, with a possible D match to TRBD1 (5 bases). The CDR3 length is 12 residues. Germline V gene lookup returns CDR1 GTSNPN and CDR2 SVGIG (reference sequence). The V gene lost 1 base and the J gene lost 10 bases, with 13 bases spanning the gap. The CDR3 is CAWSEGHPPAFF. The CDR3 region has the DNA TGTGCCTGGAGTGAGGGGCACCCTCCAGCTTTCTTT.

The chain couples TRBV2 to TRBJ1-4; 7 bases line up with TRBD1. The germline V gene encodes CDR1 SNHLY and CDR2 FYNNEI. Trimming removed 2 bases from V and 8 bases from J; junction bases left unmatched: 5. The CDR3 contains 14 residues. CDR3 DNA: TGTGCCAGCAGTGAACGACAGGGAAGGGAAAAACTGTTTTTT. It encodes CASSERQGREKLFF. The full variable domain, rest sourced from reference TRBV2 and TRBJ1-4, is EPEVTQTPSHQVTQMGQEVILRCVPISNHLYFYWYRQILGQKVEFLVSFYNNEISEKSEIFDDQFSVERPDGSNFTLKIRSTKLEDSAMYFCASSERQGREKLFFGSGTQLSVL.

This clone was seen only once. The chain recombines TRBV29-1 with TRBJ2-1; 8 bases map to TRBD2. CDR3 size: 15 residues. V lost 1 base and J lost 3; bases outside the gene matches: 5. Germline CDR1 SQVTM, CDR2 ANQGSEA. CDR3 coding DNA: TGCAGCGTTGAAGGGGAGCGGGGGCTCTACAATGAGCAGTTCTTC. The encoded protein is CSVEGERGLYNEQFF.

The V and J genes are TRBV27 and TRBJ2-2, with 8 bases identical to TRBD2. Looked up from germline, CDR1 is MNHEY and CDR2 is SMNVEV (reference sequence). Losses at the gene ends were 5 bases for V and 4 bases for J; bases not matched to a gene: 9. This CDR3 has 16 amino acids. This chain's CDR3 is CASSLAGGFPTGELFF. The DNA for the CDR3 is TGTGCCAGCAGTCTCGCGGGGGGATTCCCCACCGGGGAGCTGTTTTTT.

V is TRBV7-9 and J is TRBJ2-7, with D possibly matching TRBD2 (5 bases). CDR1 is SEHNR and CDR2 is FQNEAQ in the germline V gene (reference sequence). V was clipped by 8 bases and J by 3 bases, with 14 bases between them. The length of the CDR3 is 13 residues. The chain's CDR3 is CASGKGSDYEQYF. The CDR3 DNA reads as TGTGCCAGCGGAAAAGGTAGCGACTACGAGCAGTACTTC.

V and J are TRBV7-8 and TRBJ2-1, with D possibly being TRBD2 (6 bases). CDR3 length: 13 residues. Germline lookup yields CDR1 SGHVS and CDR2 FQNEAQ. Trimming stripped 3 bases from V and 10 bases from J, with 13 bases between. The CDR3 DNA sequence: TGTGCCAGCAGCTTGGTAGCGGAGGCCGAGCAGTTCTTC. Translating it yields CASSLVAEAEQFF.